The following is a TCR beta chain sequence with its context. No antigen is known for it. A junction boundary mismatches the germline segment, possibly from a read error. In germline, CDR1 is SQVTM, CDR2 ANQGSEA. The CDR3 spans 11 residues. Diagnoses were made from clinical symptoms, serum measures (thyroxine and TRAb), thyroid ultrasound and orbital computed tomography. Researchers amplified the TCR beta CDR3 regions from RNA transcripts. The primer set for the first-round RT-PCR of the TCR CDR3 was HTBI. A single record per CDR3 protein comes from TCRdb applying MiXCR to the multiplex PCR reads. The table records 660,000 or so distinct CDR3 sequences, roughly 45% of them present only once. These data belong to a study of T cells in Graves' hyperthyroidism and ophthalmopathy. Points from the study as a whole: Most thyroid clonotypes that were expanded above 0.001 also turned up in blood. Researchers report that a 13 V-J model separated ophthalmopathy from stable hyperthyroidism.

The source of this sequence is an adult man with Graves' disease, either hyperthyroidism or ophthalmopathy (not recorded which). The chain combines TRBV29-1 with TRBJ1-1, with D possibly being TRBD1 (5 bases). Sequencing was done on a sample of peripheral blood or thyroid tissue (not recorded which). In DNA, the CDR3 is TGCAGCGTTGCAACGGGAGAAAAAGGGACTTTT. Protein sequence: CSVATGEKGTF.